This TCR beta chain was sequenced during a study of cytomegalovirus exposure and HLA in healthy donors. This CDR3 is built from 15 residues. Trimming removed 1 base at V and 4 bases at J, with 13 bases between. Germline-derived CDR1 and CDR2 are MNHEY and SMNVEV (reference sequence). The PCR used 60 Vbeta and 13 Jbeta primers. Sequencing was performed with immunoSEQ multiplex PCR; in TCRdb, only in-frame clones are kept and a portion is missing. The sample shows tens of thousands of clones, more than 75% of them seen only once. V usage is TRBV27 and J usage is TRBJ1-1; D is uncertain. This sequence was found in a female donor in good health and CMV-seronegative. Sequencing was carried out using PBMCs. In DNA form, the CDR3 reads TGTGCCAGCAGTTTATTATTCTGGCCCAGCACTGAAGCTTTCTTT. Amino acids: CASSLLFWPSTEAFF.